The 5 T cell receptor beta chains below come from one sample, sequenced in a study of T-cell memory formation after mild COVID-19. TCRdb fed the 5' RACE reads into MiXCR, producing one record per CDR3 protein. This repertoire shows hundreds of thousands of distinct CDR3 sequences, about 20% found once; its top ten account for approximately 8%. Sample: PBMCs or a T cell subset sorted from them (not recorded which). These TCRs come from an adult woman who had mild COVID-19 (a few samples of this study predate the infection). Cell type and time point are not known.

This clonotype was picked up a small number of times. This rearrangement joins TRBV20-1 to TRBJ1-1; D unclear. Germline-derived CDR1 and CDR2 are DFQATT and SNEGSKA (reference sequence). The CDR3 spans 13 residues. V lost 0 bases and J 1 base, leaving 6 bases between the germline ends. CDR3 nucleotides: TGCAGTGCTAGAGATCCGCGGAACACTGAAGCTTTCTTT. It encodes CSARDPRNTEAFF.

This clonotype was seen a few times. The rearrangement joins TRBV6-5 to TRBJ2-7; 7 positions agree with TRBD2. V trimming: 0 bases; J trimming: 3 bases; junction bases outside the gene matches: 8. Germline V gives CDR1 MNHEY, CDR2 SVGAGI. CDR3 length: 16 residues. The CDR3 loop reads CASSYSASGTFYEQYF. For the CDR3, the DNA is TGTGCCAGCAGTTACTCCGCCAGCGGGACCTTCTACGAGCAGTACTTC.

This clonotype was observed a handful of times. This sequence joins TRBV7-6 and TRBJ2-7; no firm D call. The CDR3 covers 15 residues. Germline V CDR1 and CDR2: SGHVS, FNYEAQ. The V end lost 0 bases, the J end lost 2 bases, and 11 bases lay between the germline ends. The CDR3 region has the DNA TGTGCCAGCAGCTTAGCGGAAGGGCTCACCTACGAGCAGTACTTC. It translates to CASSLAEGLTYEQYF.

This clonotype was seen only a few times. The chain joins TRBV7-9 to TRBJ2-1, with 13 bases aligning to TRBD2. This CDR3 comprises 16 residues. J was trimmed by 8 bases and V by 5 bases; bases with no gene match: 9. Germline CDR1 SEHNR, CDR2 FQNEAQ (reference sequence). CDR3 amino acids: CASSPTSGRNVYEQFF. DNA of the CDR3: TGTGCCAGCAGCCCGACTAGCGGGAGGAACGTCTATGAGCAGTTCTTC.

The sample holds a few counts of this clonotype. At one end the junction does not follow the germline gene, possibly because of a read error. This chain joins TRBV11-1 and TRBJ1-6; D gene uncertain. There are 12 residues in the CDR3. CDR1 is SGHAT, CDR2 FQDESV, per germline (reference sequence). The CDR3 bases are TGTGCCAGCAGTCATTATAGTTCACCCCTCCACTTT. This gives the protein CASSHYSSPLHF.